This passage covers 27 T cell receptor beta chains from one sample sequenced in a study of neurological immune-mediated disorders. TCRdb reprocessed the 5' RACE reads via MiXCR and lists one record per CDR3 protein. The profile shows around 66,000 distinct CDR3 sequences, roughly 5.6% of them singletons. Sequenced input: PBMCs. These receptors all stem from a woman aged 30 to 39 with multiple sclerosis.

The sample holds many counts of this clonotype. V gene TRBV10-3 combines with J gene TRBJ1-2; no reliable D call. There are 14 residues in the CDR3. Germline V gene data show CDR1 as ENHRY and CDR2 as SYGVKD. The V and J ends lost 0 bases and 7 bases respectively, with 12 bases between them. CDR3 coding DNA: TGTGCCATCAGTGAGTCGGCGGGAGTTGGTGGCTACACCTTC. Translating gives CAISESAGVGGYTF.

This clonotype was observed at least ten times. The V gene is TRBV5-1, the J gene TRBJ2-6, with D hard to call. Trimming removed 3 bases at V and 4 bases at J, with 11 bases between. CDR1 and CDR2 from the germline V gene are SGHRS and YFSETQ. The CDR3 runs to 15 residues. The CDR3 nucleotides are TGCGCCAGCAGCTCGGATGCTGAGGGGGCCAACGTCCTGACTTTC. This codes for CASSSDAEGANVLTF.

This clonotype has ten or more counts. CDR3 sequence: CSENEWCEQFF. CDR3 in DNA: TGCAGTGAAAACGAATGGTGTGAGCAGTTCTTC. The genes are TRBV20-1 and TRBJ2-1; no clear D gene. Per germline, CDR1 DFQATT and CDR2 SNEGSKA (reference sequence). There are 11 residues in the CDR3. V was clipped by 7 bases and J by 9 bases, with 13 bases between them.

This clonotype was seen only a few times. This rearrangement joins TRBV5-1 to TRBJ2-5, with TRBD1 matching 9 bases. V was clipped by 0 bases and J by 5 bases; unmatched bases: 5. The CDR3 loop spans 15 amino acids. Looked up from germline, CDR1 is SGHRS and CDR2 is YFSETQ. The CDR3 is CASSLAGDRVETQYF. CDR3 bases: TGCGCCAGCAGCTTGGCGGGGGACAGGGTGGAGACCCAGTACTTC.

Ten or more counts support this clonotype. This chain links TRBV9 with TRBJ2-1; 7 nucleotides line up with TRBD2. The V gene's germline CDR1 is SGDLS and CDR2 YYNGEE. This CDR3 spans 15 amino acids. Unmatched junction bases numbered 11, after V lost 4 bases and J lost 7 bases. CDR3 in amino acids: CASSQGGLAVNEQFF. The CDR3 coding sequence is TGTGCCAGCAGCCAGGGAGGGCTAGCGGTTAATGAGCAGTTCTTC.

At least ten counts were recorded for this clonotype. V and J are TRBV5-6 and TRBJ2-7; the D is unclear. The CDR3 contains 12 residues. The germline CDR1 and CDR2 sequences are SGHDT and YYEEEE. V lost 0 bases and J 3 bases, leaving 4 bases between the germline ends. CDR3 region: CASSLGYYEQYF. As DNA, the CDR3 is TGTGCCAGCAGCTTGGGGTACTACGAGCAGTACTTC.

This sequence joins TRBV3-1 and TRBJ2-1, with TRBD2 as a possible D gene (6 bases). The V end was cut by 4 bases, the J end by 4 bases, with 17 bases between. CDR1 and CDR2 from the germline V gene are LGHDT and YNNKEL (reference sequence). The CDR3 consists of 16 residues. The CDR3 region is CASSPFSGDNYNEQFF. CDR3 sequence (DNA): TGTGCCAGCAGCCCGTTTAGCGGAGACAATTACAATGAGCAGTTCTTC.

As to this clonotype: A read error may explain this, as a much larger clone is one base away. This chain links TRBV20-1 with TRBJ2-7, with TRBD1 as a possible D gene (5 bases). CDR1 is DFQATT, CDR2 SNEGSKA, per germline (reference sequence). Trimming cost V 5 bases and J 5 bases, with 16 bases left between them. CDR3 length: 13 residues. CDR3 region: CSASPERGNEQYF. In DNA, the CDR3 is TGCAGTGCTTCCCCGGAAAGGGGAAACGAGCAGTACTTC.

This clonotype was found a few times. This chain joins TRBV27 and TRBJ1-6; D remains ambiguous. The V end was cut by 5 bases, the J end by 6 bases, with 14 bases between. Germline CDR1 and CDR2: MNHEY and SMNVEV (reference sequence). The CDR3 consists of 15 residues. CDR3 nucleotide sequence: TGTGCCAGCAGTCCCCTCGGGGAGTCTAATTCACCCCTCCACTTT. Translated, it gives CASSPLGESNSPLHF.

This clonotype was detected ten times or more. At one of its ends the junction is not consistent with the germline gene, which may arise from a read error. V and J are TRBV5-5 and TRBJ1-5; weak D call: TRBD1 (5 bases). Looked up from germline, CDR1 is SGHKS and CDR2 is YYEKEE (reference sequence). The length of the CDR3 is 13 residues. CDR3 protein: CASSTGGYQPQNF. DNA for the CDR3: TGTGCCAGCAGCACGGGGGGTTATCAGCCCCAGAATTTT. The full variable domain, in which reference TRBV5-5 and TRBJ1-5 provide the parts outside the CDR3, is DAGVTQSPTHLIKTRGQQVTLRCSPISGHKSVSWYQQVLGQGPQFIFQYYEKEERGRGNFPDRFSARQFPNYSSELNVNALLLGDSALYLCASSTGGYQPQNFGDGTRLSIL.

At least ten counts were recorded for this clonotype. The chain links TRBV5-1 to TRBJ2-6, with D tentatively TRBD2 (6 bases). Between the trimmed V and J ends, which lost 1 base and 3 bases, there was a span of 8 bases. The V gene's germline CDR1 is SGHRS and CDR2 YFSETQ. This CDR3 has 15 amino acids. The CDR3 nucleotides are TGCGCCAGCAGCTTGAACGGGGGTGGGGCCAACGTCCTGACTTTC. Amino acids: CASSLNGGGANVLTF. The full variable domain, with the rest looked up from reference TRBV5-1 and TRBJ2-6, is KAGVTQTPRYLIKTRGQQVTLSCSPISGHRSVSWYQQTPGQGLQFLFEYFSETQRNKGNFPGRFSGRQFSNSRSEMNVSTLELGDSALYLCASSLNGGGANVLTFGAGSRLTVL.

As for this clonotype: Given a much more abundant clone one base away, this may be a read error. The genes are TRBV5-1 and TRBJ1-1; D ambiguous. V dropped 4 bases and J dropped 4 bases, with 11 bases sitting between them. Germline V gene lookup returns CDR1 SGHRS and CDR2 YFSETQ. CDR3 length equals 13 residues. The CDR3 sequence is CASSLGKGTEAFF. In DNA, the CDR3 is TGCGCCAGCAGCCTCGGAAAGGGCACTGAAGCTTTCTTT.

The chain is built from TRBV6-6 and TRBJ2-5; the D is unclear. V shed 6 bases and J shed 5 bases, with 10 bases lying between them. Germline CDR1 reads MNHNY; CDR2 reads SVGAGI (reference sequence). The CDR3 is 12 amino acids. This chain's CDR3 is CASRRAHETQYF. For the CDR3, the DNA is TGTGCCAGCAGACGGGCCCACGAGACCCAGTACTTC.

The chain couples TRBV7-8 to TRBJ1-1; D uncertain. Trimming removed 3 bases at V and 1 base at J, with 12 bases between. The germline V gene has CDR1 SGHVS and CDR2 FQNEAQ. This CDR3 spans 15 amino acids. The CDR3 sequence is CASSFGKSRNTEAFF. As DNA, the CDR3 is TGTGCCAGCAGCTTTGGCAAGAGCAGGAACACTGAAGCTTTCTTT. The variable domain in full, completed from reference TRBV7-8 and TRBJ1-1, reads GAGVSQSPRYKVAKRGQDVALRCDPISGHVSLFWYQQALGQGPEFLTYFQNEAQLDKSGLPSDRFFAERPEGSVSTLKIQRTQQEDSAVYLCASSFGKSRNTEAFFGQGTRLTVV.

V usage is TRBV5-1 and J usage is TRBJ2-1, with no clear D. Germline-derived CDR1 and CDR2 are SGHRS and YFSETQ. V was pared by 1 base and J by 10 bases, with 18 bases between. This CDR3 comprises 15 residues. The CDR3 loop is CASSLRAESTGEQFF. The CDR3 DNA follows: TGCGCCAGCAGCTTGAGGGCAGAATCCACCGGGGAGCAGTTCTTC. Variable domain in full (rest from reference TRBV5-1 and TRBJ2-1): KAGVTQTPRYLIKTRGQQVTLSCSPISGHRSVSWYQQTPGQGLQFLFEYFSETQRNKGNFPGRFSGRQFSNSRSEMNVSTLELGDSALYLCASSLRAESTGEQFFGPGTRLTVL.

This clonotype occurred many times. This chain connects TRBV10-3 to TRBJ2-3; D is uncertain. The germline V gene has CDR1 ENHRY and CDR2 SYGVKD. The V and J ends lost 4 bases and 6 bases respectively, with 5 bases between them. The CDR3 totals 11 residues. The CDR3 is CAISGGDTQYF. The CDR3 DNA reads TGTGCCATCAGTGGAGGTGATACGCAGTATTTT.

This clonotype was observed at least ten times. This chain joins TRBV20-1 and TRBJ1-1; D call uncertain. Germline V gives CDR1 DFQATT, CDR2 SNEGSKA (reference sequence). There are 12 residues in the CDR3. The V gene lost 7 bases and the J gene lost 3 bases, with 12 bases spanning the gap. The CDR3 DNA sequence: TGCAGTGGAAAGAGGTCGGACACTGAAGCTTTCTTT. This encodes CSGKRSDTEAFF.

This clonotype was recorded many times. CDR3 DNA sequence: TGTGCCAGCCAGAACAGGGGCCCACGGGACACTGAAGCTTTCTTT. This encodes CASQNRGPRDTEAFF. V and J are TRBV5-6 and TRBJ1-1; 7 bases agree with TRBD1. There are 15 residues in the CDR3. Trimming took 7 bases from V and 3 from J; bases not matched to a gene: 12. Per the germline V gene, CDR1 is SGHDT and CDR2 is YYEEEE.

This clonotype was observed at least ten times. The V call is TRBV7-9, the J call TRBJ2-1; TRBD1 might be the D (6 bases). Looked up from germline, CDR1 is SEHNR and CDR2 is FQNEAQ (reference sequence). The V and J ends lost 11 bases and 14 bases respectively, with 13 bases between them. This CDR3 has 9 residues. CDR3 in DNA: TGTGCCGGGGGCCCTTGGAAGTTCTTC. Its translation: CAGGPWKFF.

This clonotype showed up many times. The chain employs TRBV9 and TRBJ2-3; 9 nucleotides line up with TRBD2. The CDR3 runs to 16 residues. With 4 bases clipped from V and 3 bases from J, the junction kept 9 bases outside the gene matches. CDR1 is SGDLS, CDR2 YYNGEE, per germline. The chain's CDR3 is CASSLLRGGRTDTQYF. As DNA, the CDR3 is TGTGCCAGCAGCCTATTGCGGGGGGGCAGGACAGATACGCAGTATTTT.

The rearrangement links TRBV27 to TRBJ1-4, with TRBD1 matching over 7 bases. This CDR3 comprises 15 residues. Germline trimming cut 4 bases from V and 5 bases from J; bases unmatched to any gene: 7. Germline CDR1 reads MNHEY; CDR2 reads SMNVEV (reference sequence). CDR3 sequence reads: CASSSGGGPNEKLFF. The CDR3 coding sequence is TGTGCCAGCAGTTCAGGGGGGGGGCCAAATGAAAAACTGTTTTTT.

This clonotype was picked up many times. The rearrangement uses TRBV4-1 and TRBJ2-3; TRBD2 aligns across 13 bases. The CDR3 totals 17 residues. CDR1 is MGHRA, CDR2 YSYEKL, per germline. J was trimmed by 0 bases and V by 3 bases; bases with no gene match: 3. The CDR3 DNA sequence: TGCGCCAGCAGCCAGCGACTAGCGGGGGGTAGCACAGATACGCAGTATTTT. Amino acids: CASSQRLAGGSTDTQYF.

This clonotype was counted ten times or more. The chain has TRBV7-3 and TRBJ2-1; D remains ambiguous. Trimming removed 5 bases at V and 4 bases at J, with 18 bases between. Germline CDR1 SGHTA, CDR2 FQGTGA. The CDR3 runs to 16 residues. CDR3 amino acids: CASSSDPWATYNEQFF. CDR3 nucleotide sequence: TGTGCCAGCAGCAGTGACCCTTGGGCGACTTACAATGAGCAGTTCTTC. The complete variable domain, with remaining parts taken from reference TRBV7-3 and TRBJ2-1, reads GAGVSQTPSNKVTEKGKYVELRCDPISGHTALYWYRQSLGQGPEFLIYFQGTGAADDSGLPNDRFFAVRPEGSVSTLKIQRTERGDSAVYLCASSSDPWATYNEQFFGPGTRLTVL.

There are many counts of this clonotype. V is TRBV5-1 and J is TRBJ2-7; no clear D. This CDR3 has 12 amino acids. Trimming shortened V by 4 bases and J by 6 bases, and 11 bases separated the two germline ends. The germline CDR1 and CDR2 sequences are SGHRS and YFSETQ. The CDR3 nucleotides are TGCGCCAGCAGCATCGACCTGGTCGAGCAGTACTTC. It is translated as CASSIDLVEQYF.

The V and J genes are TRBV7-9 and TRBJ2-3; 12 bases are shared with TRBD2. CDR1 and CDR2 (germline): SEHNR, FQNEAQ (reference sequence). V gave up 6 bases and J gave up 2 bases; unmatched junction bases: 6. This CDR3 contains 16 residues. The CDR3 bases are TGTGCCAGCAGACCTACTAGCGGGGGGACCACAGATACGCAGTATTTT. Amino acids: CASRPTSGGTTDTQYF.

The V and J genes are TRBV20-1 and TRBJ1-6; D call uncertain. Germline CDR1 is DFQATT and CDR2 is SNEGSKA (reference sequence). This CDR3 contains 16 residues. V was shortened by 4 bases and J by 2 bases, with 15 bases between the two germline ends. The CDR3 protein is CSANNGPRPYNSPLHF. The CDR3 DNA is TGCAGTGCTAATAACGGACCTCGTCCCTATAATTCACCCCTCCACTTT.

In this sample, this clonotype turned up a few times. V is TRBV29-1 and J is TRBJ2-3; 10 bases agree with TRBD1. Trimming took 5 bases from V and 3 from J; bases not matched to a gene: 8. The CDR3 length is 15 residues. CDR1 is SQVTM, CDR2 ANQGSEA, per germline. The CDR3, as DNA: TGCAGCGTTCGCCCCGGGACAGGGGTAACAGATACGCAGTATTTT. Translated: CSVRPGTGVTDTQYF.